Below, one TCR beta chain is given with its context. Germline CDR1 and CDR2: MNHEY and SMNVEV (reference sequence). The CDR3 has 16 residues. The V end lost 0 bases, the J end lost 6 bases, and 14 bases lay between the germline ends. The entry originates in a study of blood T cell repertoires in COVID-19. Study-level information: Italy, Spain and the United States were the sources of the convalescent and acute COVID-19 samples. PBMCs, B-cell-depleted T cells, or T cells were the source of the cDNA or gDNA that made up the material.

In the authors' workflow: Reference gene primer amplification in the assay estimated nucleated cell counts. Assay: immunoSEQ multiplex PCR; the TCRdb copy retains only in-frame clones and omits some. That table gives V, J and clone size, and the DNA gave D and trimming. In the table there are around 100,000 clones, roughly nine tenths of which are singletons. This clonotype was sampled from a woman aged 80 or older in a cohort sampled during active COVID-19. The chain carries TRBV27 and TRBJ2-2; D may be TRBD2 (7 bases). The source material was peripheral blood. The chain's CDR3 is CASSLSGGPGPGELFF. CDR3 nucleotides: TGTGCCAGCAGTTTATCGGGGGGGCCCGGACCCGGGGAGCTGTTTTTT.